These 4 T cell receptor beta chains originate from one sample sequenced in a study of OX40 agonist ivuxolimab in advanced cancers. Method: immunoSEQ multiplex PCR; TCRdb's copy keeps in-frame clones and lacks some. The sample holds tens of thousands of clones, approximately 91% seen once. Sequences were derived from CD4+ or CD8+ T cells sorted from blood, sampled in a trial of the OX40 agonist ivuxolimab. These receptors all stem from an adult with an advanced solid tumor such as melanoma, head and neck, liver or kidney cancer.

This clone has just one count. The chain has TRBV28 and TRBJ1-1; D is uncertain. The V end lost 3 bases, the J end lost 3 bases, and 8 bases lay between the germline ends. CDR1 is MDHEN and CDR2 is SYDVKM in the germline V gene. The CDR3 contains 13 residues. Here the CDR3 DNA reads TGTGCCAGCAGTTTTTACCGTTACACTGAAGCTTTCTTT. Protein sequence: CASSFYRYTEAFF. Drawing the rest from reference TRBV28 and TRBJ1-1, the complete variable domain is DVKVTQSSRYLVKRTGEKVFLECVQDMDHENMFWYRQDPGLGLRLIYFSYDVKMKEKGDIPEGYSVSREKKERFSLILESASTNQTSMYLCASSFYRYTEAFFGQGTRLTVV.

In its sample, this clone was seen once. V gene TRBV19 combines with J gene TRBJ1-1; TRBD1 matches at 8 bases. In germline, CDR1 is LNHDA, CDR2 SQIVND (reference sequence). This CDR3 contains 13 residues. V trimming: 10 bases; J trimming: 5 bases; junction bases outside the gene matches: 9. CDR3 DNA sequence: TGTGCCACAGGGGGCCCCCAAGGGACTGAAGCTTTCTTT. Residues: CATGGPQGTEAFF.

V is TRBV19 and J is TRBJ2-7, with D hard to call. This CDR3 spans 15 amino acids. V was trimmed by 8 bases and J by 0 bases, leaving 17 bases between them. Germline lookup yields CDR1 LNHDA and CDR2 SQIVND (reference sequence). This chain's CDR3 is CASSYGRPSSYEQYF. CDR3 nucleotides: TGTGCCAGTTCTTACGGACGACCATCCTCCTACGAGCAGTACTTC.

This clone was detected once. This chain connects TRBV28 to TRBJ2-3, with 7 nucleotides matching TRBD2. The J segment lost 1 base and the V segment lost 5 bases, leaving 6 bases of the junction unmatched. The CDR3 spans 15 residues. The germline CDR1 and CDR2 sequences are MDHEN and SYDVKM. CDR3 nucleotide sequence: TGTGCCAGCAGTCCTACGAGCGGGGGCACAGATACGCAGTATTTT. It encodes CASSPTSGGTDTQYF.